This T cell receptor beta chain emerged from a study of cytomegalovirus exposure and HLA in healthy donors. J lost 1 base, V lost 1 base, and 9 bases had no gene match. Germline assignment: CDR1 PRHDT and CDR2 FYEKMQ (reference sequence). The CDR3 is 17 residues long. Only in-frame clones appear in the TCRdb table, and some are missing; sequencing was by immunoSEQ multiplex PCR. Of 250,000 to 350,000 clones listed, roughly 87% are singletons. Source material: PBMCs. The chain joins TRBV13 to TRBJ2-7, with TRBD1 matching 8 bases. The TCR originated in a woman between 25 and 40 years old in good health and CMV-seropositive. CDR3 nucleotide sequence: TGTGCCAGCAGCTTAGCAGGTCCGGGACAGGTGTCCTACGAGCAGTACTTC. Protein: CASSLAGPGQVSYEQYF.